This T cell receptor beta chain was recorded in a study of cytomegalovirus exposure and HLA in healthy donors. Whole-study findings and limits: Subsequent analysis revealed that first-cohort TCR clusters tended to co-occur in the roughly 120 validation repertoires. Some TCR beta chains (roughly 160 of them) were listed as cytomegalovirus-associated.

An approximately 130-subject validation cohort, separate from the approximately 670-subject first cohort, supplied the donors. This CDR3 is built from 15 residues. V trimming: 2 bases; J trimming: 4 bases; junction bases outside the gene matches: 3. The V gene's germline CDR1 is LGHNA and CDR2 YNFKEQ. The table came from immunoSEQ multiplex PCR; TCRdb's copy has only in-frame clones and leaves some out. This table holds approximately 140,000 clones, roughly four fifths found once. To note about this clone: Its antigen remains unknown.

The sequence came from a woman between 25 and 40 years old in good health and CMV-seronegative. Material for sequencing was PBMCs. V is TRBV4-2 and J is TRBJ2-1; 9 bases map to TRBD1. The CDR3 nucleotides are TGTGCCAGCAGCCAAATAGGACAGGGGTACAATGAGCAGTTCTTC. Translation: CASSQIGQGYNEQFF.